The 10 T cell receptor beta chains in this list originate from one sample, sequenced in a study of beta chain features in type 1 diabetes. General study findings and limits: Shorter TCRB CDR3s, moderately but significantly so, marked every one of the four CD4+ subsets in Type 1 diabetes patients.

Their target antigens are unknown. Investigators reverse transcribed all isolated RNA, so they sequenced expressed TCRB transcripts. Assay used: immunoSEQ multiplex PCR; TCRdb lists only in-frame clones, some missing. The sample consists of 130,000 to 150,000 clones, approximately 13% of them appearing once. Sequencing input: central memory CD4+ T cells from blood. Receptors were obtained from a young man with type 1 diabetes.

The table lists this clone with many counts. V gene TRBV29-1 combines with J gene TRBJ2-1, with D tentatively TRBD1 or TRBD2 (5 bases each). Trimming left V 6 bases short and J 8 bases short, with 23 bases between. The germline gives CDR1 SQVTM, CDR2 ANQGSEA. CDR3 length equals 15 residues. The CDR3 DNA follows: TGCAGCGTCCCTCGGCAGGGAACGGGATACGATGAGCAGTTCTTC. Encoded protein: CSVPRQGTGYDEQFF.

This clone came up a few times. The V gene is TRBV19, the J gene TRBJ1-2; D unresolved. The CDR3 has 11 residues. Germline V gene data show CDR1 as LNHDA and CDR2 as SQIVND (reference sequence). Trimming left V 6 bases short and J 4 bases short, with 6 bases between. The DNA of the CDR3 is TGTGCCAGTAGACAGCTCTATGGCTACACCTTC. Its protein product is CASRQLYGYTF. Looking up the rest from reference TRBV19 and TRBJ1-2 gives the full variable domain: DGGITQSPKYLFRKEGQNVTLSCEQNLNHDAMYWYRQDPGQGLRLIYYSQIVNDFQKGDIAEGYSVSREKKESFPLTVTSAQKNPTAFYLCASRQLYGYTFGSGTRLTVV.

In this sample, this clone turned up a few times. The rearrangement joins TRBV9 to TRBJ1-1; no definite D call. Trimming removed 0 bases at V and 1 base at J, with 7 bases between. The CDR3 consists of 14 residues. Germline lookup yields CDR1 SGDLS and CDR2 YYNGEE. The CDR3 nucleotides read TGTGCCAGCAGCGTAGTCGGGGAGAACACTGAAGCTTTCTTT. Its protein product is CASSVVGENTEAFF. The full variable domain, rest sourced from reference TRBV9 and TRBJ1-1, is DSGVTQTPKHLITATGQRVTLRCSPRSGDLSVYWYQQSLDQGLQFLIQYYNGEERAKGNILERFSAQQFPDLHSELNLSSLELGDSALYFCASSVVGENTEAFFGQGTRLTVV.

This clone was counted ten times or more. V and J are TRBV30 and TRBJ1-1; D gene uncertain. The CDR3 totals 15 residues. CDR1 is GTSNPN and CDR2 is SVGIG in the germline V gene (reference sequence). The V end was cut by 0 bases, the J end by 7 bases, with 18 bases between. In DNA form, the CDR3 reads TGTGCCTGGAGTGTAGGGTTCCGCTCAGCCCTTGAAGCTTTCTTT. This gives the protein CAWSVGFRSALEAFF.

The rearrangement joins TRBV5-6 to TRBJ2-1; D might be TRBD1 (6 bases). The V gene's germline CDR1 is SGHDT and CDR2 YYEEEE. V lost 3 bases and J 6 bases, leaving 16 bases between the germline ends. This CDR3 comprises 15 residues. CDR3 coding DNA: TGTGCCAGCAGCTACGGACAGCAACCCGTCAATGAGCAGTTCTTC. Amino acid sequence: CASSYGQQPVNEQFF.

This clone was detected a few times. The chain couples TRBV27 to TRBJ2-7; 9 bases fit TRBD1. Germline V CDR1 and CDR2: MNHEY, SMNVEV (reference sequence). V lost 6 bases and J lost 0; bases outside the gene matches: 9. CDR3 size: 16 residues. CDR3: CASRNTGGAGSYEQYF. Written as DNA, the CDR3 is TGTGCCAGCAGGAATACAGGGGGCGCCGGCTCCTACGAGCAGTACTTC.

Turning to this clone: At one end, the junction sequence differs from germline, possibly due to a read error. The same CDR3 arises from other DNA sequences in this sample as well. The chain combines TRBV9 with TRBJ1-2, with TRBD1 matching 8 bases. There are 15 residues in the CDR3. Germline V gene lookup returns CDR1 SGDLS and CDR2 YYNGEE. CDR3 bases: TGTGCCAGCAGCCAAGGGACAGGAGCTAACTATGGCTACACCTTT. It encodes CASSQGTGANYGYTF.

The chain couples TRBV7-6 to TRBJ2-3; D remains unclear. The CDR3 is 13 residues long. The germline V gene has CDR1 SGHVS and CDR2 FNYEAQ. Deletions cut 5 bases from V and 6 bases from J, with 12 bases between. This CDR3 is CASSPLSRDTQYF. DNA for the CDR3: TGTGCCAGCAGCCCGCTTTCACGGGATACGCAGTATTTT.

The chain carries TRBV7-2 and TRBJ1-6, with 8 positions matching TRBD1. Germline V gives CDR1 SGHTA, CDR2 FQGNSA. The V and J ends lost 5 bases and 10 bases, in that order; junction bases with no gene match: 7. This CDR3 comprises 14 residues. This CDR3 reads CASSAGQVVSPLHF. The CDR3 DNA is TGTGCCAGCAGCGCGGGACAGGTAGTCTCACCCCTCCACTTT.

This clone was counted a few times. The chain links TRBV29-1 to TRBJ2-7, with 8 nucleotides matching TRBD1. CDR1 SQVTM and CDR2 ANQGSEA come from the germline V gene. The CDR3 is 16 residues long. V dropped 4 bases and J dropped 3; count of bases not matched to a gene: 14. CDR3 sequence: CSVAVGLGGQGYEQYF. CDR3 nucleotides: TGCAGCGTTGCAGTAGGGTTGGGAGGACAGGGCTACGAGCAGTACTTC.